This is a list of T cell receptor beta chains from one sample in a study of tumor-infiltrating lymphocytes in primary liver carcinoma. MiXCR was run by TCRdb on the multiplex PCR reads, yielding one entry per CDR3 protein. This table holds 250,000 to 350,000 distinct CDR3 sequences, nearly 60% found once. Sequenced: peripheral blood. Source of these receptors: a woman in her twenties or thirties with primary liver carcinoma and hepatitis B virus infection. Both conserved end residues are part of each CDR3. Fields, in order: clone size, J gene, D gene, V gene, CDR3 protein, CDR3 DNA. D genes are given only for firm matches. Part of the rows lack a size; the others show once, few, many or a class for expanded clones.

abundance: -
j_gene: TRBJ2-7
d_gene: -
v_gene: TRBV20-1
CDR3aa: CSAKDSPYEQYF
CDR3nt: TGCAGTGCTAAAGACAGCCCTTACGAGCAGTACTTC

abundance: once
j_gene: TRBJ1-4
d_gene: -
v_gene: TRBV4-1
CDR3aa: CASSPQRGGAWGEKVFF
CDR3nt: TGCGCCAGCAGCCCACAAAGAGGCGGGGCCTGGGGTGAAAAAGTGTTTTTT

abundance: many
j_gene: TRBJ1-2
d_gene: TRBD1
v_gene: TRBV11-2
CDR3aa: CASTRTGGDYGYTF
CDR3nt: TGTGCCAGCACCCGGACAGGGGGTGACTATGGCTACACCTTC

abundance: many
j_gene: TRBJ2-7
d_gene: -
v_gene: TRBV12-3/TRBV12-4
CDR3aa: CASSQLGTGVRKQYF
CDR3nt: TGTGCCAGCAGCCAACTGGGGACGGGCGTACGTAAGCAGTACTTC

abundance: -
j_gene: TRBJ2-1
d_gene: TRBD2
v_gene: TRBV4-1
CDR3aa: CASRQGPRGDGYEQFF
CDR3nt: TGCGCCAGCAGACAAGGGCCCCGGGGGGACGGGTATGAGCAGTTCTTC

abundance: -
j_gene: TRBJ2-2
d_gene: -
v_gene: TRBV5-1
CDR3aa: CASSPGRANTGELFF
CDR3nt: TGCGCCAGCAGCCCGGGACGTGCGAACACCGGGGAGCTGTTTTTT

abundance: -
j_gene: TRBJ1-1
d_gene: -
v_gene: TRBV9
CDR3aa: CASSGSSGEIDEAFF
CDR3nt: TGTGCCAGCAGCGGATCCTCTGGGGAGATCGATGAAGCTTTCTTT

abundance: -
j_gene: TRBJ2-1
d_gene: TRBD2
v_gene: TRBV6-2/TRBV6-3
CDR3aa: CASSRLGLAGGLLNEQFF
CDR3nt: TGTGCCAGCAGTAGACTCGGACTAGCGGGAGGGCTTCTCAATGAGCAGTTCTTC

abundance: -
j_gene: TRBJ2-7
d_gene: -
v_gene: TRBV11-1
CDR3aa: CASSKGLYEYEQYF
CDR3nt: TGTGCCAGCAGCAAAGGACTGTACGAGTACGAGCAGTACTTC

abundance: few
j_gene: TRBJ2-7
d_gene: -
v_gene: TRBV12-3/TRBV12-4
CDR3aa: CASSLYLSTEQYF
CDR3nt: TGTGCCAGCAGTTTATATCTGTCGACAGAACAGTACTTC

abundance: -
j_gene: TRBJ1-2
d_gene: -
v_gene: TRBV28
CDR3aa: CATRDERFGYTF
CDR3nt: TGTGCCACCAGGGATGAGAGGTTTGGCTACACCTTC

abundance: -
j_gene: TRBJ2-1
d_gene: TRBD1
v_gene: TRBV6-6
CDR3aa: CANSSQPGTGAYNEQFF
CDR3nt: TGTGCCAACAGTTCCCAACCGGGGACAGGGGCTTACAATGAGCAGTTCTTC

abundance: many
j_gene: TRBJ2-7
d_gene: TRBD1
v_gene: TRBV11-3
CDR3aa: CASSSRKGQVHEQYF
CDR3nt: TGTGCCAGCAGCTCTAGAAAGGGACAGGTCCACGAGCAGTACTTC

abundance: -
j_gene: TRBJ2-5
d_gene: -
v_gene: TRBV7-9
CDR3aa: CASSPRRGRTQETQYF
CDR3nt: TGTGCCAGCAGCCCGCGACGGGGGAGGACCCAAGAGACCCAGTACTTC

abundance: -
j_gene: TRBJ2-7
d_gene: -
v_gene: TRBV6-5
CDR3aa: CASRMESSYEQYF
CDR3nt: TGTGCCAGCAGAATGGAGAGCTCCTACGAGCAGTACTTC

abundance: few
j_gene: TRBJ2-3
d_gene: TRBD1
v_gene: TRBV12-5
CDR3aa: CASGRTGQGTTDTQYF
CDR3nt: TGTGCTAGTGGTCGAACCGGACAGGGGACCACAGATACGCAGTATTTT

abundance: -
j_gene: TRBJ2-6
d_gene: TRBD1
v_gene: TRBV12-3/TRBV12-4
CDR3aa: CASSGDRGLSGANVLTF
CDR3nt: TGTGCCAGCAGTGGGGACAGGGGGCTATCTGGGGCCAACGTCCTGACTTTC

abundance: once
j_gene: TRBJ1-2
d_gene: -
v_gene: TRBV7-9
CDR3aa: CASSLGNYGYAF
CDR3nt: TGTGCCAGCAGCTTAGGAAACTATGGCTACGCCTTC

abundance: few
j_gene: TRBJ1-3
d_gene: -
v_gene: TRBV4-2
CDR3aa: CASSQGDRRFGNTIYF
CDR3nt: TGTGCCAGCAGCCAGGGTGACAGGAGGTTCGGAAACACCATATATTTT

abundance: many
j_gene: TRBJ2-1
d_gene: -
v_gene: TRBV11-2
CDR3aa: CASSLDRASLDEQFF
CDR3nt: TGTGCCAGCAGCTTAGATAGGGCTAGCCTTGATGAGCAGTTCTTC

abundance: -
j_gene: TRBJ2-3
d_gene: -
v_gene: TRBV5-4
CDR3aa: CTSSLTDTTDTQYF
CDR3nt: TGTACCAGCAGCTTGACGGACACCACAGATACGCAGTATTTT

abundance: many
j_gene: TRBJ1-6
d_gene: -
v_gene: TRBV12-3/TRBV12-4
CDR3aa: CASSRGRGNMGSPLHF
CDR3nt: TGTGCCAGCAGCCGAGGCCGGGGAAATATGGGTTCACCCCTCCACTTT

abundance: many
j_gene: TRBJ2-1
d_gene: -
v_gene: TRBV6-5
CDR3aa: CASSYLPDSYNEQFF
CDR3nt: TGTGCCAGCAGTTACCTCCCCGACTCCTACAATGAGCAGTTCTTC

abundance: -
j_gene: TRBJ2-5
d_gene: TRBD2
v_gene: TRBV28
CDR3aa: CASSLEGTSGRAETQYF
CDR3nt: TGTGCCAGCAGCCTAGAAGGGACTAGCGGGAGGGCAGAGACCCAGTACTTC

abundance: -
j_gene: TRBJ2-1
d_gene: -
v_gene: TRBV2
CDR3aa: CASSEGLAPEYNEQFF
CDR3nt: TGTGCCAGCAGTGAGGGCCTAGCGCCCGAATACAATGAGCAGTTCTTC

abundance: -
j_gene: TRBJ1-6
d_gene: -
v_gene: TRBV7-9
CDR3aa: CASSLFGQTNSPLHF
CDR3nt: TGTGCCAGCAGCTTATTCGGACAGACTAATTCACCCCTCCACTTT

abundance: once
j_gene: TRBJ1-3
d_gene: TRBD1
v_gene: TRBV4-1
CDR3aa: CASSDRESGNTIYF
CDR3nt: TGCGCCAGTAGCGACAGGGAAAGTGGAAACACCATATATTTT

abundance: few
j_gene: TRBJ2-2
d_gene: -
v_gene: TRBV4-1
CDR3aa: CASSQDRGALTGELFF
CDR3nt: TGCGCCAGCAGCCAAGATAGGGGGGCGCTGACCGGGGAGCTGTTTTTT

abundance: -
j_gene: TRBJ2-7
d_gene: TRBD2
v_gene: TRBV11-2
CDR3aa: CASSLVLAGYERYF
CDR3nt: TGTGCCAGCAGCTTAGTGCTAGCGGGGTATGAGCGGTACTTC

abundance: -
j_gene: TRBJ2-6
d_gene: TRBD2
v_gene: TRBV4-3
CDR3aa: CASSQDYGLAGVSGANVLTF
CDR3nt: TGCGCCAGCAGCCAAGATTACGGACTAGCGGGTGTCTCTGGGGCCAACGTCCTGACTTTC

abundance: -
j_gene: TRBJ2-7
d_gene: TRBD1
v_gene: TRBV11-1
CDR3aa: CASGLSGQGSYEQYF
CDR3nt: TGTGCCAGCGGTTTGAGTGGACAGGGTTCCTACGAGCAGTACTTC

abundance: once
j_gene: TRBJ2-1
d_gene: TRBD2
v_gene: TRBV7-9
CDR3aa: CASSLKGGGGAHEQFF
CDR3nt: TGTGCCAGCAGCCTCAAGGGCGGCGGGGGTGCCCATGAGCAGTTCTTC

abundance: few
j_gene: TRBJ2-2
d_gene: TRBD2
v_gene: TRBV12-3/TRBV12-4
CDR3aa: CASSFSGRYTGELFF
CDR3nt: TGTGCCAGCAGTTTTAGCGGGAGATACACCGGGGAGCTGTTTTTT

abundance: -
j_gene: TRBJ2-3
d_gene: -
v_gene: TRBV5-4
CDR3aa: CASSFNPPDTQYF
CDR3nt: TGTGCCAGCAGCTTTAATCCCCCGGATACGCAGTATTTT

abundance: many
j_gene: TRBJ1-2
d_gene: -
v_gene: TRBV12-3/TRBV12-4
CDR3aa: CASSEPTGPGGYTF
CDR3nt: TGTGCCAGCAGTGAACCTACAGGGCCTGGAGGCTACACCTTC

abundance: few
j_gene: TRBJ2-1
d_gene: -
v_gene: TRBV7-9
CDR3aa: CASSLSSSYNEQFF
CDR3nt: TGTGCCAGCAGCTTGTCGAGCTCCTACAATGAGCAGTTCTTC

abundance: many
j_gene: TRBJ1-5
d_gene: TRBD1
v_gene: TRBV10-3
CDR3aa: CAISSSGTDQPQHF
CDR3nt: TGTGCCATCAGCTCGTCGGGGACAGATCAGCCCCAGCATTTT

abundance: -
j_gene: TRBJ1-2
d_gene: -
v_gene: TRBV28
CDR3aa: CASSDFGIYGYTF
CDR3nt: TGTGCCAGCAGCGACTTCGGAATCTATGGCTACACCTTC

abundance: -
j_gene: TRBJ2-7
d_gene: TRBD1
v_gene: TRBV4-3
CDR3aa: CASSQVMEQGFGSYEQYF
CDR3nt: TGCGCCAGCAGCCAAGTAATGGAACAGGGGTTCGGCTCCTATGAGCAGTACTTC

abundance: few
j_gene: TRBJ2-4
d_gene: TRBD2
v_gene: TRBV6-1
CDR3aa: CASTSGIMSIQYF
CDR3nt: TGTGCCAGCACTAGCGGGATCATGAGCATTCAGTACTTC

abundance: -
j_gene: TRBJ2-3
d_gene: TRBD2
v_gene: TRBV4-1
CDR3aa: CASSRVLAGMGDTQYF
CDR3nt: TGCGCCAGCAGCCGAGTACTAGCGGGAATGGGAGATACGCAGTATTTT

abundance: -
j_gene: TRBJ2-3
d_gene: TRBD2
v_gene: TRBV7-8
CDR3aa: CASSLEETSESTDTQYF
CDR3nt: TGTGCCAGCAGCTTAGAAGAGACTAGCGAGAGCACAGATACGCAGTATTTT

abundance: many
j_gene: TRBJ1-3
d_gene: -
v_gene: TRBV11-2
CDR3aa: CASSLNTGNTIYF
CDR3nt: TGTGCCAGCAGCCTGAACACTGGAAACACCATATATTTT

abundance: many
j_gene: TRBJ1-2
d_gene: -
v_gene: TRBV29-1
CDR3aa: CSVDYWGANYGYTF
CDR3nt: TGCAGCGTTGATTACTGGGGGGCCAACTATGGCTACACCTTC

abundance: -
j_gene: TRBJ2-7
d_gene: TRBD2
v_gene: TRBV12-3/TRBV12-4
CDR3aa: CTSSLIAGGAYEQYF
CDR3nt: TGTACCAGCAGTCTTATAGCGGGAGGGGCATACGAGCAGTACTTC

abundance: many
j_gene: TRBJ1-1
d_gene: -
v_gene: TRBV6-1
CDR3aa: CASSSHTNTEAFF
CDR3nt: TGTGCCAGCAGTTCCCATACGAACACTGAAGCTTTCTTT

abundance: -
j_gene: TRBJ1-5
d_gene: TRBD1
v_gene: TRBV6-1
CDR3aa: CASSELGTVGNQPQHF
CDR3nt: TGTGCCAGCAGTGAATTGGGGACAGTTGGGAATCAGCCCCAGCATTTT

abundance: once
j_gene: TRBJ2-6
d_gene: -
v_gene: TRBV11-2
CDR3aa: CASSLSAWAGANVLTF
CDR3nt: TGTGCCAGCAGCTTAAGTGCCTGGGCGGGGGCCAACGTCCTGACTTTC

abundance: -
j_gene: TRBJ2-1
d_gene: -
v_gene: TRBV7-8
CDR3aa: CASSLWVSYIEQFF
CDR3nt: TGTGCCAGCAGCTTGTGGGTTTCCTACATTGAGCAGTTCTTC

abundance: -
j_gene: TRBJ1-2
d_gene: -
v_gene: TRBV4-3
CDR3aa: CANSPGRQPNYGYTF
CDR3nt: TGCGCCAACAGCCCCGGTCGACAGCCTAACTATGGCTACACCTTC

abundance: -
j_gene: TRBJ2-3
d_gene: TRBD1
v_gene: TRBV29-1
CDR3aa: CSADRASTDTQYF
CDR3nt: TGCAGCGCGGACAGGGCTAGCACGGATACGCAGTATTTT

abundance: -
j_gene: TRBJ1-2
d_gene: -
v_gene: TRBV11-2
CDR3aa: CASSPRTVGRSYGYTF
CDR3nt: TGTGCCAGCAGCCCCCGGACAGTGGGCAGAAGCTACGGCTACACCTTC

abundance: -
j_gene: TRBJ2-5
d_gene: TRBD2
v_gene: TRBV30
CDR3aa: CAWQTGGTQYF
CDR3nt: TGTGCCTGGCAAACGGGGGGGACCCAGTACTTC

abundance: -
j_gene: TRBJ2-5
d_gene: -
v_gene: TRBV5-5
CDR3aa: CASGELGACEETQYF
CDR3nt: TGTGCCAGCGGAGAATTGGGGGCTTGTGAAGAGACCCAGTACTTC

abundance: -
j_gene: TRBJ2-3
d_gene: TRBD2
v_gene: TRBV7-3
CDR3aa: CASSSSGSDTDTQYF
CDR3nt: TGTGCCAGCAGCTCGAGCGGGAGTGACACAGATACGCAGTATTTT

abundance: -
j_gene: TRBJ2-5
d_gene: TRBD2
v_gene: TRBV6-5
CDR3aa: CASSYLRGGETQYF
CDR3nt: TGTGCCAGCAGTTATTTGAGGGGAGGGGAGACCCAGTACTTC

abundance: once
j_gene: TRBJ2-7
d_gene: -
v_gene: TRBV20-1
CDR3aa: CSARGLGQGYEQYF
CDR3nt: TGCAGTGCTAGAGGATTAGGCCAGGGGTACGAGCAGTACTTC

abundance: -
j_gene: TRBJ1-1
d_gene: -
v_gene: TRBV7-9
CDR3aa: CASTRGENAEAFF
CDR3nt: TGTGCCAGCACTAGAGGGGAGAACGCCGAAGCTTTCTTT